This T cell receptor beta chain was recorded in a study of T cell responses to AZD1222 COVID-19 vaccine. As to this clone: The target antigen is unknown.

Profiling relied on immunoSEQ multiplex PCR, and the TCRdb table lists in-frame clones only, not all of them. Here the sample spans about 140,000 clones, approximately 84% being singletons. This CDR3 region has 17 residues. V lost 5 bases, J lost 0 bases, and 19 bases lay in between. Germline V gene data show CDR1 as MDHEN and CDR2 as SYDVKM. Study outcomes and limitations: All repertoire sampling was performed exclusively after the peak T cell response.

The receptor comes from an adult in good health. The specimen comprised peripheral blood, sampled on day 0 of AZD1222 vaccination. The rearrangement joins TRBV28 to TRBJ1-1, with D tentatively TRBD1 (6 bases). This CDR3 reads CASSPLPGTHMNTEAFF. The CDR3, as DNA: TGTGCCAGCAGTCCCCTTCCCGGGACACATATGAACACTGAAGCTTTCTTT.